These 21 T cell receptor beta chains were all obtained from the same sample, sequenced in a study of regulatory T cells in long-lasting Graves disease. Time point denoted: persistent/refractory GD, antithyroid drugs over 5 years with positive TRAb. The TCR library was made from RNA extracted from PBMCs. Arm-PCR of CDR3 regions with iRepertoire HTBI primers generated TCR beta libraries. TCRdb independently ran MiXCR on the multiplex PCR reads; one entry per CDR3 protein. The sample yields 300,000 to 500,000 distinct CDR3 sequences, about a fifth seen once. The specimen was peripheral blood mononuclear cells (PBMCs), collected when the disease was refractory, from a patient treated with antithyroid drugs. The receptors were gathered from a female donor with Graves disease.

V gene TRBV25-1 combines with J gene TRBJ1-3, with D possibly TRBD1 on 5 matching bases. V lost 3 bases to trimming and J lost 2 bases, with 11 bases between them. Germline values: CDR1 MGHDK, CDR2 SYGVNS. This CDR3 region has 15 residues. The CDR3: CASSDFQGTGNTIYF. CDR3 DNA sequence: TGTGCCAGCAGTGACTTCCAGGGCACTGGAAACACCATATATTTT.

The J gene is TRBJ2-5, the V gene TRBV7-9, with D tentatively TRBD1 (6 bases). The CDR3 consists of 14 residues. The V gene's germline CDR1 is SEHNR and CDR2 FQNEAQ (reference sequence). Trimming took off 4 bases at V and 5 bases at J, with 14 bases between the two ends. The CDR3 coding sequence is TGTGCCAGCAGCTCTCGTACAGGGTTCGAGACCCAGTACTTC. Translation: CASSSRTGFETQYF.

The rearrangement uses TRBV20-1 and TRBJ1-1; no clear D. Between the trimmed V and J ends, which lost 6 bases and 0 bases, there was a span of 14 bases. CDR1 and CDR2 from the germline V gene are DFQATT and SNEGSKA (reference sequence). There are 14 residues in the CDR3. CDR3 residues: CSARYRGMNTEAFF. Here the CDR3 DNA reads TGCAGTGCACGATACCGGGGAATGAACACTGAAGCTTTCTTT.

The J gene is TRBJ2-1, the V gene TRBV6-1; D remains ambiguous. Germline CDR1 reads MNHNS; CDR2 reads SASEGT. The CDR3 contains 14 residues. V shed 7 bases and J shed 6 bases, with 16 bases lying between them. The CDR3 loop is CASTFSGSRNEQFF. CDR3 DNA: TGTGCCAGCACCTTCTCCGGCAGCCGCAATGAGCAGTTCTTC.

This sequence joins TRBV20-1 and TRBJ2-2, with 8 bases identical to TRBD2. Germline-derived CDR1 and CDR2 are DFQATT and SNEGSKA (reference sequence). After removal of 3 bases from V and 1 base from J, the junction contained 16 bases not matched to a gene. CDR3 length: 19 amino acids. CDR3 coding DNA: TGCAGTGCTAGGATCATTCCGCGGGAGGTTACCATGAACACCGGGGAGCTGTTTTTT. Protein: CSARIIPREVTMNTGELFF.

The table lists this clonotype with a few counts. The V call is TRBV15, the J call TRBJ1-1; maybe TRBD1 (5 bases). The CDR3 is made up of 14 amino acids. Germline V lookup: CDR1 LNHNV, CDR2 YYDKDF (reference sequence). The germline V and J ends were trimmed by 1 base and 5 bases, with 11 bases remaining between them. CDR3 residues: CATSRAGLGTEAFF. The CDR3 DNA reads TGTGCCACCAGCAGAGCGGGGCTGGGTACTGAAGCTTTCTTT.

The rearrangement uses TRBV12-3 or TRBV12-4 and TRBJ2-7; D is uncertain. V lost 6 bases and J lost 3, with 15 bases in between. This CDR3 contains 14 residues. CDR3 sequence: CASSPARPLYEQYF. The CDR3 DNA sequence: TGTGCCAGCAGCCCTGCTAGACCTCTCTACGAGCAGTACTTC.

Ten or more counts support this clonotype. The chain joins TRBV2 to TRBJ2-7; the match to TRBD1 covers 10 bases. CDR3 length equals 19 residues. Losses at the gene ends were 2 bases for V and 3 bases for J; bases not matched to a gene: 16. Per the germline V gene, CDR1 is SNHLY and CDR2 is FYNNEI. Here the CDR3 DNA reads TGTGCCAGCAGTGAACCCAGAAGGGGGACAGGGGAGGTTTTCTACGAGCAGTACTTC. Amino acids: CASSEPRRGTGEVFYEQYF.

The chain uses TRBV28 and TRBJ2-1, with 7 bases fitting TRBD2. The CDR3 spans 13 residues. Germline-derived CDR1 and CDR2 are MDHEN and SYDVKM. J was trimmed by 7 bases and V by 8 bases; bases with no gene match: 8. The CDR3 region has the DNA TGTGCCAGCGGGACCGGGACTAAGAATGAGCAGTTCTTC. Its translation: CASGTGTKNEQFF.

This clonotype was counted a few times. The rearrangement uses TRBV12-3 or TRBV12-4 and TRBJ2-2, with D hard to call. Trimming pared 6 bases from V and 6 bases from J, leaving 8 bases between. This CDR3 is 12 amino acids long. In nucleotides, the CDR3 is TGTGCCAGCAGCCCCTCTTCCGGGGAGCTGTTTTTT. This encodes CASSPSSGELFF.

This clonotype appeared a few times. The chain combines TRBV28 with TRBJ2-2, with 8 bases matching TRBD1. This CDR3 is 19 amino acids long. The germline gives CDR1 MDHEN, CDR2 SYDVKM. Trimming cost V 3 bases and J 4 bases; bases outside gene matches: 16. The CDR3 DNA sequence: TGTGCCAGCAGTTTCCGGACTAAACAGGGGGTATCGTGCACCGGGGAGCTGTTTTTT. It is translated as CASSFRTKQGVSCTGELFF.

There are many counts of this clonotype. Germline and junction disagree at one end, which may indicate a read error. The CDR3 loop reads CSPSIPGGETQYF. CDR3 DNA: TGCAGTCCTAGCATTCCGGGAGGTGAGACCCAGTACTTC. The chain links TRBV20-1 to TRBJ2-5, with 7 bases fitting TRBD2. The CDR3 extends over 13 amino acids. Germline V lookup: CDR1 DFQATT, CDR2 SNEGSKA (reference sequence).

The chain is built from TRBV5-4 and TRBJ2-5, with a tentative D call TRBD1 (5 bases). CDR3 length: 12 amino acids. Trimming stripped 4 bases from V and 1 base from J, with 5 bases between. Germline V lookup: CDR1 SGHNT, CDR2 YYREEE (reference sequence). CDR3 sequence reads: CASSGAQETQYF. CDR3 DNA sequence: TGTGCCAGCAGCGGGGCCCAAGAGACCCAGTACTTC.

This clonotype was observed a few times. The J gene is TRBJ2-7, the V gene TRBV9; 8 bases are a match to TRBD2. Germline V gene lookup returns CDR1 SGDLS and CDR2 YYNGEE. The CDR3 consists of 15 residues. V was pared by 4 bases and J by 3 bases, with 9 bases of the junction left unmatched. DNA for the CDR3: TGTGCCAGCAGCCCAGAGGCTAGCGGGCTCTACGAGCAGTACTTC. It is translated as CASSPEASGLYEQYF.

This clonotype was counted at least ten times. The chain recombines TRBV20-1 with TRBJ1-6; D unclear. V lost 6 bases and J lost 9, with 12 bases in between. The CDR3 consists of 12 residues. The germline V gene has CDR1 DFQATT and CDR2 SNEGSKA (reference sequence). CDR3 residues: CSATDSSSPLHF. The CDR3 DNA sequence: TGCAGTGCCACAGATTCGTCTTCACCCCTCCACTTT.

The V call is TRBV4-1, the J call TRBJ1-2; 9 bases map to TRBD1. CDR3 length equals 17 residues. J gave up 5 bases and V 1 base, and 11 bases lay outside the gene matches. In germline, CDR1 is MGHRA, CDR2 YSYEKL. The CDR3 DNA is TGCGCCAGCAGCCAAGGGGCCGGGACAGGGAATAAATATGGCTACACCTTC. Translated: CASSQGAGTGNKYGYTF.

This clonotype was found a few times. The chain employs TRBV10-3 and TRBJ1-6; no firm D call. Germline assignment: CDR1 ENHRY and CDR2 SYGVKD. The CDR3 is 13 residues long. Trimming left V 4 bases short and J 9 bases short, with 10 bases between. CDR3 coding DNA: TGTGCCATCAGTGGGGTAGCGGGTTCACCCCTCCACTTT. This encodes CAISGVAGSPLHF.

This clonotype was observed a few times. The V call is TRBV3-1, the J call TRBJ2-7, with D perhaps TRBD2 (6 bases). Trimming stripped 1 base from V and 6 bases from J, with 10 bases between. This CDR3 contains 13 residues. Germline CDR1 is LGHDT and CDR2 is YNNKEL (reference sequence). The CDR3: CASSQVGGLEQYF. CDR3 in DNA: TGTGCCAGCAGCCAAGTAGGAGGGCTCGAGCAGTACTTC.

The chain has TRBV7-2 and TRBJ2-7; a weak D match, TRBD1 (6 bases). The CDR3 loop spans 16 amino acids. V lost 3 bases to trimming and J lost 3 bases, with 18 bases between them. Germline lookup yields CDR1 SGHTA and CDR2 FQGNSA. CDR3 in amino acids: CASSFRTVPADYEQYF. The CDR3 DNA follows: TGTGCCAGCAGCTTTAGGACAGTCCCTGCTGACTACGAGCAGTACTTC. Variable domain in full (rest from reference TRBV7-2 and TRBJ2-7): GAGVSQSPSNKVTEKGKDVELRCDPISGHTALYWYRQSLGQGLEFLIYFQGNSAPDKSGLPSDRFSAERTGGSVSTLTIQRTQQEDSAVYLCASSFRTVPADYEQYFGPGTRLTVT.

This clonotype was picked up a small number of times. The chain couples TRBV20-1 to TRBJ2-7, with D perhaps TRBD2 (5 bases). V lost 6 bases, J lost 2 bases, and 17 bases lay in between. Looked up from germline, CDR1 is DFQATT and CDR2 is SNEGSKA (reference sequence). The CDR3 is 14 residues long. CDR3 nucleotides: TGCAGTGCCCTAGTCCGCGACGGGACCTACGAGCAGTACTTC. It encodes CSALVRDGTYEQYF.

This clonotype was observed many times. V and J are TRBV12-3 or TRBV12-4 and TRBJ1-4, with D possibly TRBD1 on 6 matching bases. The CDR3 has 15 amino acids. V was shortened by 5 bases and J by 6 bases, with 16 bases between the two germline ends. The CDR3 spells CASSRRGLEDEKLFF. The CDR3 region has the DNA TGTGCCAGCAGTCGCCGGGGGCTGGAGGATGAAAAACTGTTTTTT.